These 7 T cell receptor beta chains were sequenced from one sample in a study of STAT5B mutations in CD4+ large granular lymphocyte leukemia. Method: immunoSEQ multiplex PCR; TCRdb's copy keeps in-frame clones and lacks some. The sample holds about 30,000 clones, 65% to 85% seen once. The sample was CD4+ T cells from blood buffy coats. The source is a human donor in good health.

The rearrangement uses TRBV19 and TRBJ2-7; D possibly corresponds to TRBD1 (5 bases). V was shortened by 6 bases and J by 4 bases, with 16 bases between the two germline ends. This CDR3 comprises 14 residues. Germline assignment: CDR1 LNHDA and CDR2 SQIVND (reference sequence). The CDR3 protein is CASSQGQVAYEQYF. DNA of the CDR3: TGTGCCAGTAGCCAGGGTCAAGTCGCTTACGAGCAGTACTTC.

This sequence joins TRBV19 and TRBJ2-1, with 7 bases fitting TRBD1. The CDR3 is made up of 16 amino acids. After removal of 3 bases from V and 5 bases from J, the junction contained 10 bases not matched to a gene. Germline V CDR1 and CDR2: LNHDA, SQIVND (reference sequence). The CDR3 spells CASSIGQAIGDNEQFF. DNA for the CDR3: TGTGCCAGTAGTATTGGACAGGCCATCGGAGACAATGAGCAGTTCTTC.

This clone came up a few times. The J gene is TRBJ1-1, the V gene TRBV9; tentatively, D is TRBD1 (6 bases). The V end was cut by 6 bases, the J end by 0 bases, with 12 bases between. The germline V gene encodes CDR1 SGDLS and CDR2 YYNGEE. This CDR3 has 14 residues. The CDR3 DNA sequence: TGTGCCAGCAACCCGGGACAACTGAACACTGAAGCTTTCTTT. It is translated as CASNPGQLNTEAFF.

V usage is TRBV10-3 and J usage is TRBJ1-2, with D perhaps matching TRBD1 (5 bases). The V gene's germline CDR1 is ENHRY and CDR2 SYGVKD. This CDR3 has 14 residues. The V end lost 0 bases, the J end lost 8 bases, and 13 bases lay between the germline ends. The CDR3 DNA is TGTGCCATCAGTGAGTCGGAGGAGGGGAACGGCTACACCTTC. Encoded protein: CAISESEEGNGYTF.

The chain joins TRBV19 to TRBJ2-7; D is perhaps TRBD1 (5 bases). The germline V and J ends were trimmed by 3 bases and 6 bases, with 12 bases remaining between them. The CDR3 length is 13 residues. Germline V gene data show CDR1 as LNHDA and CDR2 as SQIVND (reference sequence). For the CDR3, the DNA is TGTGCCAGTAGTATGGTGACAGTCGCCGAGCAGTACTTC. It encodes CASSMVTVAEQYF.

V gene TRBV7-2 combines with J gene TRBJ2-1; 7 positions match TRBD1. The CDR3 contains 15 residues. Trimming took 5 bases from V and 4 from J; bases not matched to a gene: 8. The V gene's germline CDR1 is SGHTA and CDR2 FQGNSA. CDR3 amino acids: CASSQGGLRYNEQFF. CDR3 sequence (DNA): TGTGCCAGCAGCCAAGGGGGCCTTCGGTACAATGAGCAGTTCTTC.

J is TRBJ2-3 and V is TRBV6-5; D gene uncertain. The V and J ends lost 0 bases and 0 bases respectively, with 7 bases between them. CDR1 is MNHEY, CDR2 SVGAGI, per germline. The length of the CDR3 is 15 residues. The CDR3 loop reads CASSYSFASTDTQYF. The DNA for the CDR3 is TGTGCCAGCAGTTACTCGTTCGCCAGCACAGATACGCAGTATTTT.